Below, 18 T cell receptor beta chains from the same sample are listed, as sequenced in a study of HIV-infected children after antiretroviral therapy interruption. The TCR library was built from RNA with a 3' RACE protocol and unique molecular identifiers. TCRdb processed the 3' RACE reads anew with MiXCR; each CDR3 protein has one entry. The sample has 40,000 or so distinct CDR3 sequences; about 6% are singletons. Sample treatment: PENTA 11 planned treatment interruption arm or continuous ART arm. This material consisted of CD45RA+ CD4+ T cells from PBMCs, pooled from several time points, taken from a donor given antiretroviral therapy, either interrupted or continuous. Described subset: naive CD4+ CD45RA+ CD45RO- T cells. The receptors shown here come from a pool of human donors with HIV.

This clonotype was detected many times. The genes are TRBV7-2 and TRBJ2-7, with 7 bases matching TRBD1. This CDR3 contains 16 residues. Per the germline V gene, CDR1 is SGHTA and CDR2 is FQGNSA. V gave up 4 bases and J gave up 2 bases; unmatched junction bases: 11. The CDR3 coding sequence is TGTGCCAGCAGCTCCCCCTCCGACAGGGCACCCTACGAGCAGTACTTC. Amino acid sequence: CASSSPSDRAPYEQYF. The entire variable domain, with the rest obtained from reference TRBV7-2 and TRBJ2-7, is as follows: GAGVSQSPSNKVTEKGKDVELRCDPISGHTALYWYRQSLGQGLEFLIYFQGNSAPDKSGLPSDRFSAERTGGSVSTLTIQRTQQEDSAVYLCASSSPSDRAPYEQYFGPGTRLTVT.

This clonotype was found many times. CDR3 sequence: CASNPGQGDGYTF. The CDR3 DNA sequence: TGTGCCAGCAACCCCGGACAGGGGGACGGCTACACCTTC. The chain joins TRBV2 to TRBJ1-2; 10 positions agree with TRBD1. The trim removed 7 bases at V and 8 bases at J, leaving 7 bases unmatched. CDR1 SNHLY and CDR2 FYNNEI come from the germline V gene. The CDR3 has 13 residues.

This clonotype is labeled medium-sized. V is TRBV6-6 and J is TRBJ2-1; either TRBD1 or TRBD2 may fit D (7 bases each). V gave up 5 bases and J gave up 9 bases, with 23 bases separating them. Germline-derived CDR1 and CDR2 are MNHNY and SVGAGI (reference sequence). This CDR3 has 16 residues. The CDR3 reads CASSGGQTGDYAEQFF. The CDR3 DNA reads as TGTGCCAGCAGTGGGGGACAGACTGGGGACTATGCTGAGCAGTTCTTC.

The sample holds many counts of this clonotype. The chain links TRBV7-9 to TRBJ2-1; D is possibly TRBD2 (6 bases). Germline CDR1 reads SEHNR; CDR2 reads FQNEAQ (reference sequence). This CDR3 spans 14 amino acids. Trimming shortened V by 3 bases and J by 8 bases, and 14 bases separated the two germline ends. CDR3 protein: CASSFGGGLDEQFF. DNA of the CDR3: TGTGCCAGCAGCTTTGGGGGAGGCCTAGATGAGCAGTTCTTC.

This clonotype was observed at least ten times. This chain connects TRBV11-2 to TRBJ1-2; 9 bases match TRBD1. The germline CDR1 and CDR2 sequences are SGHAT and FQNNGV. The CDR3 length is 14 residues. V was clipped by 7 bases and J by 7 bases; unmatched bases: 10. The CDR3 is CASTKADRGSGYTF. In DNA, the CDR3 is TGTGCCAGCACCAAGGCGGACAGGGGTTCTGGCTACACCTTC.

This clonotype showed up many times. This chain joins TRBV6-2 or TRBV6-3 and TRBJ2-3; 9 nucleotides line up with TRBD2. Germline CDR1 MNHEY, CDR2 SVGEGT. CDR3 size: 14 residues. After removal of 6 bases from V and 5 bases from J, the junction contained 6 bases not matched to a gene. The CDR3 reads CASRRTSVGDTQYF. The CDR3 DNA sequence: TGTGCCAGCAGGAGGACTAGCGTGGGAGATACGCAGTATTTT.

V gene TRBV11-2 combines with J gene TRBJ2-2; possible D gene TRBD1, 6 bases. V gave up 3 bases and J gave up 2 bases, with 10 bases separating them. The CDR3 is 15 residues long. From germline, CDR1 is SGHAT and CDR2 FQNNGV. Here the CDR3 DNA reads TGTGCCAGCAGCTTGGCAGGGGTAAACACCGGGGAGCTGTTTTTT. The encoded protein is CASSLAGVNTGELFF.

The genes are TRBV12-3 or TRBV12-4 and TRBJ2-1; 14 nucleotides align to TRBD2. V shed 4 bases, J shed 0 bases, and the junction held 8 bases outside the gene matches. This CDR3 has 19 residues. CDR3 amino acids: CASSSTSGRALSSYNEQFF. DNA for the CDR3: TGTGCCAGCAGTTCGACTAGCGGGAGGGCCCTCAGCTCCTACAATGAGCAGTTCTTC.

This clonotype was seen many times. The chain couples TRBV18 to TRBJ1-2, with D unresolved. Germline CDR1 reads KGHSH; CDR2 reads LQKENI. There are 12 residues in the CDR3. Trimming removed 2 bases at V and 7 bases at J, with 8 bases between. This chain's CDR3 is CASSPNNSGYTF. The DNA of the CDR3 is TGTGCCAGCTCACCAAATAACAGTGGCTACACCTTC.

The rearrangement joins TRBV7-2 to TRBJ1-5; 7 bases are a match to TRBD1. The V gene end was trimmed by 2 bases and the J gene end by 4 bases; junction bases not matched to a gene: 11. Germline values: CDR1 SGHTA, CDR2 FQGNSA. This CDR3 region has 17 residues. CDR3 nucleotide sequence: TGTGCCAGCAGCTTAAATTTAGCGGGACAGAAAAATCAGCCCCAGCATTTT. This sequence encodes CASSLNLAGQKNQPQHF.

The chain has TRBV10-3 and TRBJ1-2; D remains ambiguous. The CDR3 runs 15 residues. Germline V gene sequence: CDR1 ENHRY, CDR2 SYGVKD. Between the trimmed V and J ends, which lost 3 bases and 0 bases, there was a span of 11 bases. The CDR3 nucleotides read TGTGCCATCAGTGACAGGATGGTTGCTAACTATGGCTACACCTTC. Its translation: CAISDRMVANYGYTF.

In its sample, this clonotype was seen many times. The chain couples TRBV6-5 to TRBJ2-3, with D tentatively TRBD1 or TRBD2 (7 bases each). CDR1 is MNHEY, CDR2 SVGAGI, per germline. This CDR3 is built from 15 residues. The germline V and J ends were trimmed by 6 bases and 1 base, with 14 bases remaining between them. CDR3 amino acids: CASRAQGGGTDTQYF. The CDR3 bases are TGTGCCAGCAGAGCCCAGGGGGGGGGCACAGATACGCAGTATTTT.

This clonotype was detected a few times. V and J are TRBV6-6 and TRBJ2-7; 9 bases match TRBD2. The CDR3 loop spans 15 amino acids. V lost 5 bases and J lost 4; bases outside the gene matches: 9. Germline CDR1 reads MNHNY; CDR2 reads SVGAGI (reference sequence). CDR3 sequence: CASSPGLAQTYEQYF. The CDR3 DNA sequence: TGTGCCAGCAGTCCCGGACTAGCGCAAACTTACGAGCAGTACTTC.

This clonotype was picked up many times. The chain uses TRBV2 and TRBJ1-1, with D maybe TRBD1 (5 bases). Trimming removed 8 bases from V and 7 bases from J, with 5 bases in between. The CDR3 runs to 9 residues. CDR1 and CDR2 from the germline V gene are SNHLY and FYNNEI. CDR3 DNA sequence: TGTGCCAGCCAGGGTGAAGCTTTCTTT. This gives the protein CASQGEAFF.

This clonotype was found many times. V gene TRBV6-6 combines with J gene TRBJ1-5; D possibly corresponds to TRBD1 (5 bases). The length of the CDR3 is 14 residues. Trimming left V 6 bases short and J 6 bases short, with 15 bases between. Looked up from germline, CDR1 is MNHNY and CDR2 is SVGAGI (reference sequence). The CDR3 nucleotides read TGTGCCAGCAGCCAGGGAGGCAGTAGTCAGCCCCAGCATTTT. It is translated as CASSQGGSSQPQHF.

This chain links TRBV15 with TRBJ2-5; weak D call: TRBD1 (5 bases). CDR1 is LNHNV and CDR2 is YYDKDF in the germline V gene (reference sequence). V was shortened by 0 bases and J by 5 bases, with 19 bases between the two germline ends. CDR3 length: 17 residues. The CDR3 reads CATSRDIFKGLKETQYF. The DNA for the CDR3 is TGTGCCACCAGCAGAGATATCTTCAAGGGGCTCAAGGAGACCCAGTACTTC.

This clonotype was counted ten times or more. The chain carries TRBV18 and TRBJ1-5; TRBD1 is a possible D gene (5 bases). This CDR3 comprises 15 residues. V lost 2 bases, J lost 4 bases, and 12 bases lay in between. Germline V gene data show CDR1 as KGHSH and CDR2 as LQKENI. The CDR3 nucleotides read TGTGCCAGCTCACCAATGGTGGGGGAAAATCAGCCCCAGCATTTT. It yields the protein CASSPMVGENQPQHF. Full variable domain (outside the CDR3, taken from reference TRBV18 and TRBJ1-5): NAGVMQNPRHLVRRRGQEARLRCSPMKGHSHVYWYRQLPEEGLKFMVYLQKENIIDESGMPKERFSAEFPKEGPSILRIQQVVRGDSAAYFCASSPMVGENQPQHFGDGTRLSIL.

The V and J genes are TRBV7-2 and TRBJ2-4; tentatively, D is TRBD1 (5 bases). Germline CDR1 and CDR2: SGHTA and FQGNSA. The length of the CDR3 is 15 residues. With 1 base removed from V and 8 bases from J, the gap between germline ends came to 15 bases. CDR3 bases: TGTGCCAGCAGCTTAGGGCAGGGCGCTAGGGACATTCAGTACTTC. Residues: CASSLGQGARDIQYF. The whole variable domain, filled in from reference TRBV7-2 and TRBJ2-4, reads GAGVSQSPSNKVTEKGKDVELRCDPISGHTALYWYRQSLGQGLEFLIYFQGNSAPDKSGLPSDRFSAERTGGSVSTLTIQRTQQEDSAVYLCASSLGQGARDIQYFGAGTRLSVL.